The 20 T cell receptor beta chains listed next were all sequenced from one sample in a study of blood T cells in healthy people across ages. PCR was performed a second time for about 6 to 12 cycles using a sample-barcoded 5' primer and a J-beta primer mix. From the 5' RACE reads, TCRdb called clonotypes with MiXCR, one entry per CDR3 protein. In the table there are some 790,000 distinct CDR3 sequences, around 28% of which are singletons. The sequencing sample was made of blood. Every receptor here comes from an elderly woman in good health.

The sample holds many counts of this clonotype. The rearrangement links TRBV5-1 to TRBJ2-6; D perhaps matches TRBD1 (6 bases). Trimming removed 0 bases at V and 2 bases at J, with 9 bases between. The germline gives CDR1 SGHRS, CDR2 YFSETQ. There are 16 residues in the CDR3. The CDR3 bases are TGCGCCAGCAGCTTGGAGAGGGGGACTGGGGCCAACGTCCTGACTTTC. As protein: CASSLERGTGANVLTF. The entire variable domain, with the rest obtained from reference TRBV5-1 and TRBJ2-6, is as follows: KAGVTQTPRYLIKTRGQQVTLSCSPISGHRSVSWYQQTPGQGLQFLFEYFSETQRNKGNFPGRFSGRQFSNSRSEMNVSTLELGDSALYLCASSLERGTGANVLTFGAGSRLTVL.

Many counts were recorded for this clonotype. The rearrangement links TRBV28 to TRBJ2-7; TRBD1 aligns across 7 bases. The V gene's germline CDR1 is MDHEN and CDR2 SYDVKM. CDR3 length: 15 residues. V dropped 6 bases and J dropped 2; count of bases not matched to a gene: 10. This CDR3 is CASRYKDRVAYEQYF. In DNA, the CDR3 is TGTGCCAGCAGATACAAAGACAGGGTGGCCTACGAGCAGTACTTC. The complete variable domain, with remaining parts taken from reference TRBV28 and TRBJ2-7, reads DVKVTQSSRYLVKRTGEKVFLECVQDMDHENMFWYRQDPGLGLRLIYFSYDVKMKEKGDIPEGYSVSREKKERFSLILESASTNQTSMYLCASRYKDRVAYEQYFGPGTRLTVT.

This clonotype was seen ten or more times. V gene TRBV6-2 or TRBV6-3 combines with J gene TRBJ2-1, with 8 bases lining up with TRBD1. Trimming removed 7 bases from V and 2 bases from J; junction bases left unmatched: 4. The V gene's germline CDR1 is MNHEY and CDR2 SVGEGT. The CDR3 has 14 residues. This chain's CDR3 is CASNPGQAYNEQFF. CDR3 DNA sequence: TGTGCCAGCAACCCGGGACAGGCCTACAATGAGCAGTTCTTC.

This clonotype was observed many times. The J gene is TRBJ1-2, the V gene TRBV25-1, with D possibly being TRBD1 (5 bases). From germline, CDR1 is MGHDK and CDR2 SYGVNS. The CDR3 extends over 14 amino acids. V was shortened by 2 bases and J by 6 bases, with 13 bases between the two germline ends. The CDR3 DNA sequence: TGTGCCAGCAGTGAAAACGGGGCCTTCAATGGCTACACCTTC. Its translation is CASSENGAFNGYTF.

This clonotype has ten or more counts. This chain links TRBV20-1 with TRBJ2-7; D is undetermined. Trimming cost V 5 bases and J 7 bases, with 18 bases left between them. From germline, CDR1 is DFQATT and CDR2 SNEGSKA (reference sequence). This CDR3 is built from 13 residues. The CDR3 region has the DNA TGCAGTGCTTCACCGGGCTCCACTTTGGAGCAGTACTTC. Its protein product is CSASPGSTLEQYF.

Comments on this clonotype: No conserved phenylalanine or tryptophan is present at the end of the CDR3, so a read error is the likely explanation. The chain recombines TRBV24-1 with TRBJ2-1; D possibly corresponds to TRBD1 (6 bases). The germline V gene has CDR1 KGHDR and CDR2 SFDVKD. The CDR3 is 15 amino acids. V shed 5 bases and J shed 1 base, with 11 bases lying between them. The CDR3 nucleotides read TGTGCCACCAGTGGGGTCCAGGGGTCCTACAATGAGCAGTTCGTC. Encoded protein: CATSGVQGSYNEQFV.

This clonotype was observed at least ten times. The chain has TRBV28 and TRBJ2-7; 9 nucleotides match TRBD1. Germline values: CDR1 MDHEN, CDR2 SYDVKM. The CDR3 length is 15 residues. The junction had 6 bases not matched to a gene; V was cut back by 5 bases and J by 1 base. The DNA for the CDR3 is TGTGCCAGCAGTCACACCGGGACAGGGTCCTACGAGCAGTACTTC. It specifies CASSHTGTGSYEQYF.

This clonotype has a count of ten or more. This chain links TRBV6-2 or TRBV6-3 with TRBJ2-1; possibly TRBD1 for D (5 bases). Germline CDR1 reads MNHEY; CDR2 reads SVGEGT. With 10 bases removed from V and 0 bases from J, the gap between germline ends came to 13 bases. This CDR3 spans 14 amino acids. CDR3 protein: CATRDRNSYNEQFF. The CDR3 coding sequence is TGTGCCACCAGAGACAGAAACTCCTACAATGAGCAGTTCTTC.

The CDR3 here is CASSQDRRGPQHF. The CDR3 DNA follows: TGCGCCAGCAGCCAAGACCGGAGGGGGCCCCAGCATTTT. The chain joins TRBV4-3 to TRBJ1-5; D is possibly TRBD1 (5 bases). V was clipped by 0 bases and J by 9 bases, with 9 bases between them. Germline V gene data show CDR1 as LGHNA and CDR2 as YSLEER. The CDR3 runs 13 residues.

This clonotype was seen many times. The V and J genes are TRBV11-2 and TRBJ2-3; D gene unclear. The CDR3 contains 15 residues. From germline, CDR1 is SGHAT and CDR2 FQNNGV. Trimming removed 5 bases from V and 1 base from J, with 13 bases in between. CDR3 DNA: TGTGCCAGCAGCCGGGCACTTAGGGGCACAGATACGCAGTATTTT. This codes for CASSRALRGTDTQYF.

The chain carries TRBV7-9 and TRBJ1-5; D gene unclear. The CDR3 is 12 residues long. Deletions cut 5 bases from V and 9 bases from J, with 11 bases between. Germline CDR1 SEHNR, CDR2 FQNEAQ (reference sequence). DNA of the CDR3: TGTGCCAGCAGCCTAGGCGGTAGGCCCCAGCATTTT. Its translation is CASSLGGRPQHF.

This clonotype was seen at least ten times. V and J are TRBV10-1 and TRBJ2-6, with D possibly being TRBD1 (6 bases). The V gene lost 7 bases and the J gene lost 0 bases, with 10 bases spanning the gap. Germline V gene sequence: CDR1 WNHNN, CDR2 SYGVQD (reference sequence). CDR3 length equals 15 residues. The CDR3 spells CASKQGGSGANVLTF. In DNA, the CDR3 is TGCGCCAGCAAACAGGGCGGCTCTGGGGCCAACGTCCTGACTTTC.

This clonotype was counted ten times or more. The CDR3 coding sequence is TGTGCCAGCAGCGCCCCAGGGGCCTGCACAGATACGCAGTATTTT. Translation gives CASSAPGACTDTQYF. This chain joins TRBV21-1 and TRBJ2-3; whether TRBD1, the table's D call, matches the DNA was not checked. TRBV21-1 is noted as a pseudogene. This CDR3 is built from 15 residues.

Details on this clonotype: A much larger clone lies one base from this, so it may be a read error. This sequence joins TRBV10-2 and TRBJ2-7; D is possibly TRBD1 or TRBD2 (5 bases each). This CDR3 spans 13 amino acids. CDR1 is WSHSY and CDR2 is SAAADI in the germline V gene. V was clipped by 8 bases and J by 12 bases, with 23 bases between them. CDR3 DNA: TGCGCCAGCCGGGACGAGGTTCGAGAGACCCGGTACTTC. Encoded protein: CASRDEVRETRYF.

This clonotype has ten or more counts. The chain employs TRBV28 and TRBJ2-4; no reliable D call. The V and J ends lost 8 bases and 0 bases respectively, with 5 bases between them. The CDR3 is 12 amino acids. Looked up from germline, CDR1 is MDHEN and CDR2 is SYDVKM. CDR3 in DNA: TGTGCCAGCGGTGTAGCCAAAAACATTCAGTACTTC. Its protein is CASGVAKNIQYF. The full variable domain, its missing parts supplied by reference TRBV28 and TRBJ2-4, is DVKVTQSSRYLVKRTGEKVFLECVQDMDHENMFWYRQDPGLGLRLIYFSYDVKMKEKGDIPEGYSVSREKKERFSLILESASTNQTSMYLCASGVAKNIQYFGAGTRLSVL.

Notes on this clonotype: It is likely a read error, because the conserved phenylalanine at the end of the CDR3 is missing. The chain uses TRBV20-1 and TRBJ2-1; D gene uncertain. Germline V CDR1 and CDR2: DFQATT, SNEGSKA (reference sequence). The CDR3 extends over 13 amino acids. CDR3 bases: TGCAGCCCGTCGATGAGCTCCTACAATGAGCAGTTCTGC. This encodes CSPSMSSYNEQFC.

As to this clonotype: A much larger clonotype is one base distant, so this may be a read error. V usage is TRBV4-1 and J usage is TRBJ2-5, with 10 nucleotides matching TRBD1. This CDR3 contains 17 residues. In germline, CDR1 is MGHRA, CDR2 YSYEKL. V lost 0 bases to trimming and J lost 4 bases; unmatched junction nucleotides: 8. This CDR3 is CASSQEDRGASRETQYF. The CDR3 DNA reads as TGCGCCAGCAGCCAAGAGGACAGGGGGGCCTCCCGAGAGACCCAGTACTTC.

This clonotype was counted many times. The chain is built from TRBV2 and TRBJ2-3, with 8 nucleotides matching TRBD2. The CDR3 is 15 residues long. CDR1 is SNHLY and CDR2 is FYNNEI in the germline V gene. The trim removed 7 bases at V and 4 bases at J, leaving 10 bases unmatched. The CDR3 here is CASTAEGLEADTQYF. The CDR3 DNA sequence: TGTGCCAGCACCGCCGAGGGACTAGAGGCAGATACGCAGTATTTT.

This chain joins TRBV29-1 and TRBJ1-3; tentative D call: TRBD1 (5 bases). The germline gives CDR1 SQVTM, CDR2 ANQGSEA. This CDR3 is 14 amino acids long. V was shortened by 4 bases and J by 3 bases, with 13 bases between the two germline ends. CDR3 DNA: TGCAGCGTTGTTCCAAGACAGATTGGAAACACCATATATTTT. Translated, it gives CSVVPRQIGNTIYF.

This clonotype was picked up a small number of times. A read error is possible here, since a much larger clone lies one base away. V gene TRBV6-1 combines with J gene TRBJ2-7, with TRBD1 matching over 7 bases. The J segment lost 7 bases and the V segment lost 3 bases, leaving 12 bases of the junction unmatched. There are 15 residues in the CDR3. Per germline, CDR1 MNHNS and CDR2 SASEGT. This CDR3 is CASSDPYRGINEQYF. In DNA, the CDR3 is TGTGCCAGCAGTGACCCTTACAGGGGTATCAATGAGCAGTACTTC.